This T cell receptor beta chain was documented in a study of Ad26.COV2.S vaccination and SARS-CoV-2 variants. The treatment: about 20 received Ad26.COV2.S at low or high dose, single or two shots; five or six received placebo; per-sample allocation not given. At day 63 after the first vaccine or placebo injection, samples were drawn. Vaccination employed an Ad26 vector expressing the Wuhan-strain SARS-CoV-2 spike. Profiled with immunoSEQ multiplex PCR; TCRdb holds only in-frame clones, not every one. Of 350,000 to 600,000 clones listed, about 88% are singletons. Specimen: peripheral blood, collected in a trial of Ad26.COV2.S vaccine versus placebo. The sequence came from a person aged 18 to 65 who received the Ad26.COV2.S COVID-19 vaccine or a placebo.

DNA for the CDR3: TGTGCCAGCTCACCCACAGTCTACTATGGCTACACCTTC. Translated: CASSPTVYYGYTF. J is TRBJ1-2 and V is TRBV18; D remains unclear. V gave up 3 bases and J gave up 3 bases, with 8 bases separating them. Germline CDR1 reads KGHSH; CDR2 reads LQKENI. CDR3 length: 13 residues.